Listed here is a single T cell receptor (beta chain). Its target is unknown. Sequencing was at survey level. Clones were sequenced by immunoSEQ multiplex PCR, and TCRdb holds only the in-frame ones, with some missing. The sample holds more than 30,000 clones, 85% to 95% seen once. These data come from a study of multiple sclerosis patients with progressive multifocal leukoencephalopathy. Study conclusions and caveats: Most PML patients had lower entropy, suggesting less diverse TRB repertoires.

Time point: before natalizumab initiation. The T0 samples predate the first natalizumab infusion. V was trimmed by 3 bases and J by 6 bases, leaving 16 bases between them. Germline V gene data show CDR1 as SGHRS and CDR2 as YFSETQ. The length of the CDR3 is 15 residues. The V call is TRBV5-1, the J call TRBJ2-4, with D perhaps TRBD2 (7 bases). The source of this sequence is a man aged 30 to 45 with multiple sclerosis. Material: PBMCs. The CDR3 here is CASSYKGGVGNIQYF. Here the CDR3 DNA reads TGCGCCAGCAGCTACAAAGGGGGGGTTGGAAACATTCAGTACTTC.